Sequencing of this TCR beta chain was carried out in a study of CD8+ T cells in alopecia areata (dated by TCRdb to between 2017 and 2018). Context from the whole study: The treated patients, all with moderate-to-severe alopecia areata, were enrolled in an open-label pilot trial of oral tofacitinib given at 5 to 10 mg twice daily. For the treated patients, the SALT score, which quantifies what percentage of scalp surface area is affected, served as the measure of disease severity. In both human patients and the C3H/HeJ mouse model, the study applied high-throughput TCRbeta sequencing to look at T cell clonal expansion in alopecia areata. Biopsies were taken from tofacitinib-treated patients at baseline and again at 4 and 24 weeks into treatment, and several of those patients also had a later scalp biopsy. RNA was obtained with the PAXgene miRNA kit for fixed scalp, the miRNeasy kit for PBMCs, and the RNeasy kit for mouse skin. Scalp tissue and sorted CD4+ and CD8+ peripheral blood T cells from patchy and totalis/universalis alopecia areata patients and from healthy controls were covered by human TCRbeta sequencing. immunoSEQ multiplex PCR using 35 Vbeta forward primers and 13 Jbeta reverse primers was used to amplify TCRbeta CDR3 regions. Scalp clonality was compared among normal scalp (n=4), patchy alopecia areata scalp (n=8), and alopecia totalis/universalis scalp (n=8). Tofacitinib was administered for 6 to 18 months, and 6 months of follow-up off drug were then conducted to assess delayed response and recurrence.

In regard to this clone: There is no known antigen for this receptor. Per-base quality was not reported, and no clone a single base away is much larger than it.

Results the study describes overall, beyond this receptor: Many expanded lesional clones persisted in scalp and blood during tofacitinib treatment, which may partly explain relapse after stopping treatment. Shared TCR sequences between patients were less evident than in mice, which may be partly attributable to HLA diversity in the patient population. The treated cohort was small, with a single nonresponder, so links between baseline CD8+ expansion and response need larger studies. Scalp clonality and the number of expanded CD8+ clones among the top 100 scalp clones were significantly decreased by tofacitinib. Resident alphabeta T cells in normal human skin are also sequenced, complicating scalp TCR repertoire analysis, unlike mouse skin dominated by gammadelta T cells. Compared with normal scalp, lesional scalp, particularly in alopecia totalis/universalis, had higher clonality and more expanded CD8+ clones, which suggests antigenic drive.

Receptor libraries were prepared by the immunoSEQ multiplex PCR assay. To provide template for TCR sequencing, every sample had RNA extracted and reverse transcribed into cDNA. SuperScript III was used to make first-strand cDNA, primed with a 2:1 mix of oligo-dT and random hexamers. Amplification bias was assessed with a synthetic immune receptor repertoire, and residual bias was removed computationally. The paper's data handling went like this. After raw reads were preprocessed to remove errors, the CDR3 was defined following IMGT conventions as running from the conserved cysteine to phenylalanine. Clonality was computed by normalizing Shannon entropy by log2 of the number of productive unique TCRs and subtracting the result from 1. CD4 or CD8 identity of scalp clones was inferred by cross-referencing scalp TCRbeta sequences with sorted blood CD4 and CD8 repertoires. In TCRdb, the immuneACCESS table is reduced to in-frame sequences with V and J assigned. These tables do not hold every clone; where another copy was compared, an unresolved V gene accounts for under half, and the others remain unexplained. V, J and clone size were drawn from that table, and D and trimming were deduced from the DNA. The sample table contains 200,000 or so clones; only one count was recorded for 58% of them. 4.5% to 6% of the sample belongs to the ten largest clones.

V gives up 5 bases and J gives up 5 bases, and the segment between their germline ends measures 13 bases. Taken from the germline V gene, the CDR1 and CDR2 loops are MNHEY and SVGAGI. The CDR3 goes from the cysteine to the phenylalanine over 14 residues. Only the CDR3 DNA stays, 42 bases, in frame from base 1. What the time point label conveys for this sample: 20 to 30 weeks on oral tofacitinib. The label giving this sample's treatment or condition can be read as: oral pan-JAK inhibitor, 5-10 mg twice daily. From alopecia areata patients, peripheral blood was collected along with lesional scalp punch biopsies. PBMCs were isolated by density centrifugation and stained for CD3, CD4 and CD8, and CD4+ and CD8+ T cells were sorted on a FACSAria.

The rearranged chain carries TRBV6-5 and TRBJ1-5; TRBD1 is possibly the D segment (6 matching bases). The origin of this receptor is a human donor with alopecia areata. Sequencing used CD4+ T cells sorted from blood, obtained at week 24, from a patient treated with tofacitinib. In nucleotides, the sequence is TGTGCCAGCAGTCTTAGGGCAGGGGATCAGCCCCAGCATTTT. Protein translation: CASSLRAGDQPQHF.